The 24 T cell receptor beta chains below all came from one sample that was sequenced in a study of OX40 agonist ivuxolimab in advanced cancers. Library creation used the immunoSEQ multiplex PCR assay. TCRdb re-hosts the immuneACCESS table, in-frame sequences only. Its copies lack some clones; in the studies checked, an unresolved V gene accounts for under half of them, and the cause for the rest is not known. Present in this sample are 65,000 to 100,000 clones, 88% of which were seen just once. The ten largest account for about 0.8% of the sample. Sequences were derived from CD4+ or CD8+ T cells sorted from blood, sampled in a trial of the OX40 agonist ivuxolimab. These receptors came from an adult with an advanced solid tumor such as melanoma, head and neck, liver or kidney cancer.

This rearrangement joins TRBV21-1 to TRBJ2-1; TRBD2, the table's D call, lacks a check against the DNA. TRBV21-1 is flagged as a pseudogene. The CDR3 loop spans 20 amino acids. Here the CDR3 DNA reads TGTGCCAGCAGGCCCATCCGGGGGCGGGAGCGACGGAGCTCCTACAATGAGCAGTTCTTC. This translates into CASRPIRGRERRSSYNEQFF.

This clone was counted once. V and J are TRBV12-5 and TRBJ2-7, with TRBD2 matching 8 bases. The V gene end was trimmed by 1 base and the J gene end by 7 bases; junction bases not matched to a gene: 3. The CDR3 runs to 13 residues. In germline, CDR1 is LGHNT, CDR2 FRNRAP. CDR3 protein: CASGLGSGVEQYF. The CDR3 DNA sequence: TGTGCTAGTGGTTTGGGTAGCGGGGTTGAGCAGTACTTC.

This chain links TRBV5-4 with TRBJ1-3; D not resolved. CDR1 and CDR2 (germline): SGHNT, YYREEE (reference sequence). The CDR3 has 16 residues. V lost 3 bases to trimming and J lost 0 bases, with 13 bases between them. The CDR3 sequence: CASSWSPQSSGNTIYF. CDR3 DNA: TGTGCCAGCAGCTGGAGCCCCCAGAGCTCTGGAAACACCATATATTTT. Combining the CDR3 with reference TRBV5-4 and TRBJ1-3 gives the whole variable domain ETGVTQSPTHLIKTRGQQVTLRCSSQSGHNTVSWYQQALGQGPQFIFQYYREEENGRGNFPPRFSGLQFPNYSSELNVNALELDDSALYLCASSWSPQSSGNTIYFGEGSWLTVV.

This clone came up many times. The V call is TRBV7-2, the J call TRBJ1-2; TRBD1 aligns across 9 bases. Germline assignment: CDR1 SGHTA and CDR2 FQGNSA. Losses at the gene ends were 1 base for V and 5 bases for J; bases not matched to a gene: 5. The CDR3 spans 15 residues. For the CDR3, the DNA is TGTGCCAGCAGCTTAGGGGGACAGGGTAATTATGGCTACACCTTC. Encoded protein: CASSLGGQGNYGYTF.

The chain combines TRBV19 with TRBJ1-2; 7 bases line up with TRBD1. The germline V gene has CDR1 LNHDA and CDR2 SQIVND (reference sequence). Trimming took 2 bases from V and 5 from J; bases not matched to a gene: 8. CDR3 size: 15 residues. The DNA of the CDR3 is TGTGCCAGTAGTATACCGGGACAGTTGGATTATGGCTACACCTTC. It encodes CASSIPGQLDYGYTF.

CDR3 bases: TGTGCCAGCAGTGAATATAGCAATCAGCCCCAGCATTTT. Its protein product is CASSEYSNQPQHF. The V and J genes are TRBV2 and TRBJ1-5; D is unresolved. The CDR3 is 13 residues long. V lost 2 bases and J lost 0, with 2 bases in between. CDR1 is SNHLY and CDR2 is FYNNEI in the germline V gene.

The V gene is TRBV11-3, the J gene TRBJ2-5; a possible D gene is TRBD2 (5 bases). This CDR3 has 15 residues. CDR1 SGHNT and CDR2 YENEEA come from the germline V gene. The V end was cut by 4 bases, the J end by 2 bases, with 14 bases between. As DNA, the CDR3 is TGTGCCAGCAGCTCCGGCCTAGCCCTACAAGAGACCCAGTACTTC. Residues: CASSSGLALQETQYF.

The V and J genes are TRBV7-2 and TRBJ2-3, with TRBD2 matching over 9 bases. The CDR3 length is 17 residues. From germline, CDR1 is SGHTA and CDR2 FQGNSA. V was clipped by 3 bases and J by 4 bases; unmatched bases: 11. The CDR3 protein is CASSFFGGRDGADTQYF. The CDR3 DNA reads as TGTGCCAGCAGCTTCTTTGGCGGGAGGGACGGGGCAGATACGCAGTATTTT.

This clone was counted a few times. The rearrangement joins TRBV28 to TRBJ1-5; D is perhaps TRBD1 (5 bases). CDR1 is MDHEN and CDR2 is SYDVKM in the germline V gene. This CDR3 has 15 amino acids. Trimming stripped 7 bases from V and 4 bases from J, with 17 bases between. The CDR3 protein is CASTRGGGENQPQHF. The CDR3 DNA reads as TGTGCCAGCACCCGGGGGGGTGGGGAAAATCAGCCCCAGCATTTT.

V and J are TRBV7-3 and TRBJ1-1, with 8 bases matching TRBD1. The V gene end was trimmed by 5 bases and the J gene end by 3 bases; junction bases not matched to a gene: 8. Per germline, CDR1 SGHTA and CDR2 FQGTGA. There are 15 residues in the CDR3. The CDR3 DNA reads TGTGCCAGCAGCCCAACAGGGGGGTGGGACACTGAAGCTTTCTTT. Its translation: CASSPTGGWDTEAFF.

The chain employs TRBV28 and TRBJ2-3; 14 positions agree with TRBD2. V was pared by 6 bases and J by 4 bases, with 12 bases of the junction left unmatched. The CDR3 sequence is 18 residues long. Germline V lookup: CDR1 MDHEN, CDR2 SYDVKM. CDR3 DNA: TGTGCCAGCAGGAAGTCCGGGACTAGCGGGAGAGGCTCAGATACGCAGTATTTT. It yields the protein CASRKSGTSGRGSDTQYF.

The CDR3 reads CASSYQAANTGELFF. The CDR3 DNA follows: TGTGCCAGTAGTTACCAGGCCGCGAACACCGGGGAGCTGTTTTTT. The chain uses TRBV19 and TRBJ2-2; unclear D gene. Between the trimmed V and J ends, which lost 5 bases and 0 bases, there was a span of 10 bases. Germline V gene data show CDR1 as LNHDA and CDR2 as SQIVND (reference sequence). The CDR3 extends over 15 amino acids. Full variable domain (outside the CDR3, taken from reference TRBV19 and TRBJ2-2): DGGITQSPKYLFRKEGQNVTLSCEQNLNHDAMYWYRQDPGQGLRLIYYSQIVNDFQKGDIAEGYSVSREKKESFPLTVTSAQKNPTAFYLCASSYQAANTGELFFGEGSRLTVL.

V usage is TRBV2 and J usage is TRBJ2-7, with TRBD2 as a possible D gene (5 bases). V gave up 3 bases and J gave up 2 bases, with 14 bases separating them. Germline CDR1 and CDR2: SNHLY and FYNNEI. The CDR3 runs to 15 residues. Written as DNA, the CDR3 is TGTGCCAGCAGTGATCTGTGGGAGTCGACCTACGAGCAGTACTTC. Encoded protein: CASSDLWESTYEQYF. Full variable domain (missing parts from reference TRBV2 and TRBJ2-7): EPEVTQTPSHQVTQMGQEVILRCVPISNHLYFYWYRQILGQKVEFLVSFYNNEISEKSEIFDDQFSVERPDGSNFTLKIRSTKLEDSAMYFCASSDLWESTYEQYFGPGTRLTVT.

The rearrangement uses TRBV5-6 and TRBJ2-1; D remains ambiguous. CDR1 and CDR2 from the germline V gene are SGHDT and YYEEEE. The CDR3 consists of 15 residues. The V and J ends lost 1 base and 3 bases respectively, with 11 bases between them. The CDR3 DNA reads TGTGCCAGCAGCTTGTTTGGCGCCAACTACAATGAGCAGTTCTTC. This translates into CASSLFGANYNEQFF.

This clone was found once. This chain connects TRBV7-2 to TRBJ2-7, with TRBD1 identical over 11 bases. Germline CDR1 and CDR2: SGHTA and FQGNSA. CDR3 length equals 16 residues. J lost 3 bases, V lost 4 bases, and 8 bases had no gene match. The CDR3 region is CASSSTSGTGGYEQYF. The CDR3 DNA reads TGTGCCAGCAGCTCGACTTCCGGGACAGGGGGCTACGAGCAGTACTTC.

A few counts support this clone. Other DNA variants within this sample encode the same CDR3. The chain's CDR3 is CASSRGGNYGYTF. The CDR3 DNA reads TGTGCCAGCAGTAGAGGGGGGAACTATGGCTACACCTTC. The chain is built from TRBV27 and TRBJ1-2, with D perhaps matching TRBD1 (6 bases). Per the germline V gene, CDR1 is MNHEY and CDR2 is SMNVEV (reference sequence). Trimming took off 5 bases at V and 2 bases at J, with 9 bases between the two ends. The CDR3 contains 13 residues.

The chain couples TRBV6-5 to TRBJ2-7, with D maybe TRBD2 (7 bases). The germline V and J ends were trimmed by 2 bases and 3 bases, with 14 bases remaining between them. CDR1 and CDR2 (germline): MNHEY, SVGAGI. CDR3 length: 15 residues. CDR3 in DNA: TGTGCCAGCAGTTACGCGGGGGCGAGGCTCTACGAGCAGTACTTC. Encoded protein: CASSYAGARLYEQYF.

This clone was counted between two and nine times. The chain employs TRBV10-3 and TRBJ1-5; 9 bases align to TRBD1. This CDR3 contains 16 residues. Germline CDR1 and CDR2: ENHRY and SYGVKD. J lost 5 bases, V lost 3 bases, and 8 bases had no gene match. DNA for the CDR3: TGTGCCATCAGTGATACCGACAGGGGGGCCTATCAGCCCCAGCATTTT. Its protein is CAISDTDRGAYQPQHF.

J is TRBJ2-2 and V is TRBV19, with D perhaps assigned TRBD1 or TRBD2 (5 bases each). CDR3 length equals 14 residues. V was cut by 6 bases and J by 1 base, with 9 bases left in between. Germline CDR1 is LNHDA and CDR2 is SQIVND (reference sequence). The CDR3 DNA is TGTGCCAGTAGATGGGGGAGGAACACCGGGGAGCTGTTTTTT. As protein: CASRWGRNTGELFF.

The chain couples TRBV14 to TRBJ2-1, with D unresolved. V was shortened by 0 bases and J by 2 bases, with 11 bases between the two germline ends. The CDR3 totals 16 residues. The germline CDR1 and CDR2 sequences are SGHDN and FVKESK. CDR3 nucleotide sequence: TGTGCCAGCAGCCAAGACTACTCCTCTACCTACAATGAGCAGTTCTTC. Encoded protein: CASSQDYSSTYNEQFF.

This chain joins TRBV15 and TRBJ1-5, with unresolved D. Per the germline V gene, CDR1 is LNHNV and CDR2 is YYDKDF (reference sequence). CDR3 size: 16 residues. Between the trimmed V and J ends, which lost 0 bases and 0 bases, there was a span of 9 bases. The CDR3 sequence: CATSRDLGNSNQPQHF. As DNA, the CDR3 is TGTGCCACCAGCAGAGATCTAGGCAATAGCAATCAGCCCCAGCATTTT.

The J gene is TRBJ2-2, the V gene TRBV6-1, with TRBD2 as a possible D gene (5 bases). V was pared by 6 bases and J by 1 base, with 15 bases between. This CDR3 contains 16 residues. Germline V lookup: CDR1 MNHNS, CDR2 SASEGT. CDR3 nucleotides: TGTGCCAGCAGGGAAAAACTAGGTCAGAACACCGGGGAGCTGTTTTTT. Encoded protein: CASREKLGQNTGELFF.

This rearrangement joins TRBV28 to TRBJ1-1, with 7 bases aligning to TRBD1. CDR3 length: 14 amino acids. Germline values: CDR1 MDHEN, CDR2 SYDVKM. With 10 bases clipped from V and 0 bases from J, the junction kept 8 bases outside the gene matches. CDR3 coding DNA: TGTGCCACCTGGGACAGCCTTATGAACACTGAAGCTTTCTTT. It translates to CATWDSLMNTEAFF.

The chain combines TRBV7-8 with TRBJ2-1; 8 nucleotides line up with TRBD2. Germline assignment: CDR1 SGHVS and CDR2 FQNEAQ. The junction had 8 bases not matched to a gene; V was cut back by 4 bases and J by 9 bases. This CDR3 is built from 14 residues. CDR3 protein: CASSSPGLVGEQFF. CDR3 DNA sequence: TGTGCCAGCAGCTCCCCGGGACTAGTGGGTGAGCAGTTCTTC.